The rows below give T cell receptor beta chains drawn from one sample of a study of OX40 agonist ivuxolimab in advanced cancers. Generated by immunoSEQ multiplex PCR, the TCRdb table keeps only in-frame clones and is missing some. The table includes approximately 20,000 clones, around four fifths detected once. The sample consisted of CD4+ or CD8+ T cells sorted from blood, taken in a trial of the OX40 agonist ivuxolimab. The receptor set was obtained from an adult with an advanced solid tumor such as melanoma, head and neck, liver or kidney cancer. The conserved cysteine and the conserved F or W are not part of the CDR3 here. Fields, in order: V gene, J gene, clone size, CDR3 protein. Not all rows give a size; the values are once, few, many and, for expanded clones, a class.

TRBV19,TRBJ1-6,-,ASSIGQGYRSPLH
TRBV7-2,TRBJ1-2,-,ASSPTGASNYGYT
TRBV15,TRBJ1-2,once,ATRHTGTGYGYT
TRBV7-2,TRBJ1-3,-,ASSSSGTTGNTIY
TRBV9,TRBJ1-2,-,ASSVEGGGGADT
TRBV7-8,TRBJ2-7,few,ASSSPAPPYEQY
TRBV27,TRBJ2-5,-,ASSSFLLAGTQETQY
TRBV18,TRBJ2-5,-,ASSRQAYLGLAGEETQY
TRBV7-9,TRBJ2-7,-,ASSLGNRGSYEQY
TRBV28,TRBJ1-5,once,AGGLNQPQH
TRBV28,TRBJ1-1,-,ASSLASDRLNTEAF
TRBV9,TRBJ2-1,-,ASSVERGPSYNEQF
TRBV27,TRBJ2-1,-,ASGWVGAPYNEQF
TRBV28,TRBJ2-3,-,ASSLLGWPAVGTDTQY
TRBV27,TRBJ1-5,-,ASSLNRGNQPQH
TRBV5-1,TRBJ2-3,-,ASSLLLAGGQTTDTQY
TRBV7-7,TRBJ2-1,-,ASSLGAGISYNEQF
TRBV19,TRBJ1-1,few,ASSIFRDTEAF
TRBV4-1,TRBJ2-7,-,ASSRSGTSRGEQY
TRBV7-9,TRBJ1-2,-,ASSNRESYGYT
TRBV2,TRBJ2-5,-,ASSETGGQETQY
TRBV28,TRBJ2-1,-,ASSPEQWANEQF
TRBV5-6,TRBJ2-5,-,ASSPTGDTGETQY
TRBV19,TRBJ2-7,few,ASGGSGSYEQY
TRBV5-4,TRBJ1-3,-,ASSAYEASGNTIY
TRBV9,TRBJ2-3,-,ASSPGWGTDTQY
TRBV5-6,TRBJ1-3,-,ASSLVDRRHSGNTIY
TRBV5-1,TRBJ2-1,-,ASSITTHNEQF
TRBV19,TRBJ2-7,-,ASRKSTSGGPEQY
TRBV5-6,TRBJ1-2,-,ASSLASRLLGGYT
TRBV2,TRBJ2-4,-,ASSWTSSLAKNIQY
TRBV27,TRBJ2-1,-,ASSLIAGNEQF
TRBV27,TRBJ1-1,once,ASSLTGENTEAF
TRBV28,TRBJ2-7,-,ASTPDRVNEQY
TRBV19,TRBJ1-5,-,ASSIVDRSNQPQH
TRBV5-4,TRBJ2-7,once,AAQGSPSYEQY
TRBV6-6,TRBJ1-6,few,ASSYDRASYNSPLH
TRBV30,TRBJ2-5,-,AWSTGWGQETQY
TRBV6-5,TRBJ2-2,few,ASSFPTGSATGELF
TRBV28,TRBJ2-7,-,ASTPLRNPYEQY
TRBV7-9,TRBJ2-1,few,ASSLTDGDNEQF
TRBV9,TRBJ1-2,-,ASSTRDRDVYGYT
TRBV7-6,TRBJ1-6,-,ASSLGEEGFSPLH
TRBV4-1,TRBJ1-1,-,ASSQDGGNTEAF
TRBV6-5,TRBJ1-3,-,ASGPGNTIY